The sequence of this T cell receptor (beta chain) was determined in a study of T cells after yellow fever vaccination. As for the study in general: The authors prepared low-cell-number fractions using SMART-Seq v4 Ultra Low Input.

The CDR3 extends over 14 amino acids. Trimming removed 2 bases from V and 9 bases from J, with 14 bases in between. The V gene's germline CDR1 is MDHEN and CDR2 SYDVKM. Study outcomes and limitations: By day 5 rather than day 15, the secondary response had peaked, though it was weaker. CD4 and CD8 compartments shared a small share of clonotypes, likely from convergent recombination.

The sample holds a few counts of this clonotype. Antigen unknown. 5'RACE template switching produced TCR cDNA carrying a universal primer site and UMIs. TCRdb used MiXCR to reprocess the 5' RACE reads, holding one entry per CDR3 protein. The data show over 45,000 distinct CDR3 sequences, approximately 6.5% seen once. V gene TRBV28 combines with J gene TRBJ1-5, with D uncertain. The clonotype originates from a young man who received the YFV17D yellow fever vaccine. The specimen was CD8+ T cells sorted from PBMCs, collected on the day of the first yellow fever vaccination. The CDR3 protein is CASSLHFTGRPQHF. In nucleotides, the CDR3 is TGTGCCAGCAGTTTACATTTTACGGGCCGGCCCCAGCATTTT.